The clone carrying this T cell receptor beta chain was recorded many times. TCRdb re-analysed the 5' RACE reads in MiXCR, keeping a single row per CDR3 protein. The data show some 57,000 distinct CDR3 sequences, over 15% seen once. V lost 7 bases to trimming and J lost 4 bases; unmatched junction nucleotides: 9. CDR1 is SQVTM, CDR2 ANQGSEA, per germline. The CDR3 runs 14 residues. Naive CD4+ cells had CD25+ Tregs removed. The sequencing sample was made of naive CD4+ T cells sorted from blood. The subset is: naive CD4+ T cells, CD4+CD45RA+CD25-. V gene TRBV29-1 combines with J gene TRBJ2-1; 8 bases are shared with TRBD2. The sequence derives from a female donor with breast cancer. In nucleotides, the CDR3 is TGCAGCGCCCAAGGGTTAGCGGGATACAATGAGCAGTTCTTC. Its translation: CSAQGLAGYNEQFF.